This T cell receptor (beta chain) was retrieved from a study of blood T cell repertoires in COVID-19. Study information: There were acute and convalescent COVID-19 samples, and they came from the United States, Italy and Spain. PBMCs, B-cell-depleted T cells, or T cells were the source of the cDNA or gDNA that made up the material.

This clone was seen just once. TCRdb's copy holds only in-frame clones and misses some; the assay was immunoSEQ multiplex PCR. The profile shows 150,000 to 200,000 clones, roughly nine tenths of them singletons. The CDR3 sequence is 15 residues long. The germline CDR1 and CDR2 sequences are MDHEN and SYDVKM. The ends lost 6 bases at V and 1 base at J; junction bases unmatched: 3. The material sequenced was peripheral blood. The source is a man between 18 and 35 years old who had recovered from COVID-19. V and J are TRBV28 and TRBJ2-7, with TRBD2 matching 13 bases. CDR3 nucleotide sequence: TGTGCCAGCAGGACTAGCGGGAGGAGGTCCTACGAGCAGTACTTC. It yields the protein CASRTSGRRSYEQYF. Full variable domain (missing parts from reference TRBV28 and TRBJ2-7): DVKVTQSSRYLVKRTGEKVFLECVQDMDHENMFWYRQDPGLGLRLIYFSYDVKMKEKGDIPEGYSVSREKKERFSLILESASTNQTSMYLCASRTSGRRSYEQYFGPGTRLTVT.